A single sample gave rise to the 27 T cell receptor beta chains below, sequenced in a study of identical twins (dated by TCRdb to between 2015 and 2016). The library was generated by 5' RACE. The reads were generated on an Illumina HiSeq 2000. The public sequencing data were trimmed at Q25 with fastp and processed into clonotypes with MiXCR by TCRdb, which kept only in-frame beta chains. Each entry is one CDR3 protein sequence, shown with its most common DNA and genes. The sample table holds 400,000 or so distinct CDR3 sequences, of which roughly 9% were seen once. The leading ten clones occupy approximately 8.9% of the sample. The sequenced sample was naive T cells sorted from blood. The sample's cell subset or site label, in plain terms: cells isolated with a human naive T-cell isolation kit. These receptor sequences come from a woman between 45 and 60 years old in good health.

The CDR3 region is CSASGEKLFF. DNA of the CDR3: TGCAGTGCTAGTGGAGAAAAACTGTTTTTT. V gene TRBV20-1 combines with J gene TRBJ1-4; D call uncertain. Germline-derived CDR1 and CDR2 are DFQATT and SNEGSKA (reference sequence). V shed 3 bases and J shed 8 bases, with 4 bases lying between them. This CDR3 is 10 amino acids long.

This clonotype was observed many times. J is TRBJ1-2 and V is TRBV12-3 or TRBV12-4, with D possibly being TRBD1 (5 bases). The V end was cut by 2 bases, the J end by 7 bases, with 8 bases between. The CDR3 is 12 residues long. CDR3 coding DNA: TGTGCCAGCAGTTTAAGGGACCGTGGCTACACCTTC. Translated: CASSLRDRGYTF.

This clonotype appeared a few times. The CDR3 DNA reads TGTGCCAGTAGTGGGGGACTAGCGGGGGAGAGCTCCTACAATGAGCAGTTCTTC. Amino acid sequence: CASSGGLAGESSYNEQFF. J is TRBJ2-1 and V is TRBV19; 14 bases are a match to TRBD2. CDR3 length: 18 residues. Germline V lookup: CDR1 LNHDA, CDR2 SQIVND (reference sequence). The trim removed 5 bases at V and 0 bases at J, leaving 6 bases unmatched.

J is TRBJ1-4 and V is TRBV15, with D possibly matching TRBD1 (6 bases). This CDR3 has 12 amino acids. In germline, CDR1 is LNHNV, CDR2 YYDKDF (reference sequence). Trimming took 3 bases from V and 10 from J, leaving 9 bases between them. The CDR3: CATSSLRGKLFF. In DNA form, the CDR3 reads TGTGCCACCAGCAGCCTCAGGGGAAAACTGTTTTTT.

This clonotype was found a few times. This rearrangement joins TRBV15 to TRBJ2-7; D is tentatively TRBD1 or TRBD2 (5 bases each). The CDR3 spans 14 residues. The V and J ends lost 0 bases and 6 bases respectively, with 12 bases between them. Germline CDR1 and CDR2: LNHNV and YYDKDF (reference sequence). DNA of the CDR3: TGTGCCACCAGCAGAGATCCGACAGCGGTCGAGCAGTACGTC. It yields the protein CATSRDPTAVEQYV.

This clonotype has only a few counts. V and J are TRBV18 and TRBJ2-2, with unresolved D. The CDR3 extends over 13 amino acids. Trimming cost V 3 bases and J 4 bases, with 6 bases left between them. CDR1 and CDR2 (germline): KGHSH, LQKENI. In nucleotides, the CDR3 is TGTGCCAGCTCACCGGGCGTCACCGGGGAGCTGTTTTTT. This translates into CASSPGVTGELFF.

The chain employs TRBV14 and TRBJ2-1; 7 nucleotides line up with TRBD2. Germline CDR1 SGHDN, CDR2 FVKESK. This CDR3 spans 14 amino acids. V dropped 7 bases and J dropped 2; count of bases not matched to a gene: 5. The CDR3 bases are TGTGCCAGCACAAGCGGGAATACCTACAATGAGCAGTTCTTC. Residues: CASTSGNTYNEQFF.

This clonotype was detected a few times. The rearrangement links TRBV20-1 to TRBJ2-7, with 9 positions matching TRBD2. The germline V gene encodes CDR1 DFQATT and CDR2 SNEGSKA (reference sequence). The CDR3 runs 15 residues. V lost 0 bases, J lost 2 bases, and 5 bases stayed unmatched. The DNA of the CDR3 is TGCAGTGCTAGAGACCTAGCGGGATTCCCCTACGAGCAGTACTTC. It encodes CSARDLAGFPYEQYF.

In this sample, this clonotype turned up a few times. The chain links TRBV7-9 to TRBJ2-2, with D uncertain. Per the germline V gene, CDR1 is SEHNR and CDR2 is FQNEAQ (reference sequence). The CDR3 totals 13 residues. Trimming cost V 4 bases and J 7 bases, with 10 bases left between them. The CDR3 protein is CASSSPTGGELFF. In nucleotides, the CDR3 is TGTGCCAGCAGCTCTCCTACCGGCGGGGAGCTGTTTTTT.

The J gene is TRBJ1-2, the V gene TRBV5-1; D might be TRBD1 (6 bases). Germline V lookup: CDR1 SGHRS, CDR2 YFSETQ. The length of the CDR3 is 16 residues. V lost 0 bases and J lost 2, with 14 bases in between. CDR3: CASSLVGRGANYGYTF. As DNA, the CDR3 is TGCGCCAGCAGCTTGGTCGGCAGGGGTGCCAACTATGGCTACACCTTC.

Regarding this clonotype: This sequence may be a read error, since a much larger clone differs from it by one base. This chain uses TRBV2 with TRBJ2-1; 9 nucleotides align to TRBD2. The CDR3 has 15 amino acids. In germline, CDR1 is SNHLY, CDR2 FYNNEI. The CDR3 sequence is CPSSEEVAGANEQFF. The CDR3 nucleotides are TGTCCCAGCAGTGAGGAGGTAGCGGGAGCAAATGAGCAGTTCTTC.

The CDR3 region is CSATPTSGSSTDTQYF. The CDR3 nucleotides are TGCAGTGCTACCCCAACTAGCGGGAGTAGCACAGATACGCAGTATTTT. This chain joins TRBV20-1 and TRBJ2-3; 11 positions agree with TRBD2. Germline values: CDR1 DFQATT, CDR2 SNEGSKA (reference sequence). V lost 4 bases to trimming and J lost 0 bases; unmatched junction nucleotides: 6. The CDR3 has 16 amino acids.

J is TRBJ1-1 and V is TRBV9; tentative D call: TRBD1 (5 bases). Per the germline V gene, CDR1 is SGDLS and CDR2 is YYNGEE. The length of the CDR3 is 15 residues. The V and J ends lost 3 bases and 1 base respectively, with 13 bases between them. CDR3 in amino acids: CASSAFKQANTEAFF. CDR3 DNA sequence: TGTGCCAGCAGCGCATTCAAACAGGCGAACACTGAAGCTTTCTTT.

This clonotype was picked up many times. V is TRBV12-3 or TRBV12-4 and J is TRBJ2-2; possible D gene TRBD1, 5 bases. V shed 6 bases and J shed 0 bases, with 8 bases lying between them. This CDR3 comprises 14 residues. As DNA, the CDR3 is TGTGCCAGCAGCCGGACATCGAACACCGGGGAGCTGTTTTTT. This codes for CASSRTSNTGELFF.

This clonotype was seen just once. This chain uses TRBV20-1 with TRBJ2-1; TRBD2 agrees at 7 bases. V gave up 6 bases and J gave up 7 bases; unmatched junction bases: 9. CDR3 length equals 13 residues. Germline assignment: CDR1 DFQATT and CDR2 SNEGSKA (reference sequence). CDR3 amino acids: CSAGSGGSNEQFF. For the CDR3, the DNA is TGCAGTGCCGGCTCGGGAGGATCTAATGAGCAGTTCTTC.

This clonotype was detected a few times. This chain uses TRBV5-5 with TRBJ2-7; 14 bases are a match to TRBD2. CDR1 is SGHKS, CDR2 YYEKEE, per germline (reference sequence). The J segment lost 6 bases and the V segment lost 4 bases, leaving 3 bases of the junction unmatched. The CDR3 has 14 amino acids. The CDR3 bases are TGTGCCAGCAGCCCGGGACTAGCGGGAGTCGAGCAGTACGTC. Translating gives CASSPGLAGVEQYV.

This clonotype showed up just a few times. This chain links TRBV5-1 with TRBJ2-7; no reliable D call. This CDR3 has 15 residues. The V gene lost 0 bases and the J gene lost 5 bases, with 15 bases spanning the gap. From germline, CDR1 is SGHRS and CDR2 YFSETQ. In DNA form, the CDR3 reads TGCGCCAGCAGCTTGGGAGATCGGTTTAGGGACGAGCAGTACTTC. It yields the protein CASSLGDRFRDEQYF.

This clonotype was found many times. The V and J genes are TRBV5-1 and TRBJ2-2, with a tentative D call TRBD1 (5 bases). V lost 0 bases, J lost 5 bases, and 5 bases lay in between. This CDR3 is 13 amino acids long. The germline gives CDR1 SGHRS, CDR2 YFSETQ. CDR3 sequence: CASSLAGTGELFF. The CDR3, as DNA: TGCGCCAGCAGCTTGGCAGGGACCGGGGAGCTGTTTTTT. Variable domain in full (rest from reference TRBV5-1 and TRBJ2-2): KAGVTQTPRYLIKTRGQQVTLSCSPISGHRSVSWYQQTPGQGLQFLFEYFSETQRNKGNFPGRFSGRQFSNSRSEMNVSTLELGDSALYLCASSLAGTGELFFGEGSRLTVL.

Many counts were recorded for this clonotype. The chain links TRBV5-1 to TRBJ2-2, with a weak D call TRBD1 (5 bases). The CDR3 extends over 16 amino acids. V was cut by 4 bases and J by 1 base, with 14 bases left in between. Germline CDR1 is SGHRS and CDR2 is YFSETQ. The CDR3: CASSPSPGRNTGELFF. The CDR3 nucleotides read TGCGCCAGCAGCCCGAGTCCAGGGCGGAACACCGGGGAGCTGTTTTTT.

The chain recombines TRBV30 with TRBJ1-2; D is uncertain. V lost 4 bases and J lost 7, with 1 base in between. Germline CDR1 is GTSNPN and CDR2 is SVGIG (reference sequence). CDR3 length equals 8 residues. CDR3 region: CAWTGYTF. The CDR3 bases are TGTGCCTGGACTGGCTACACCTTC.

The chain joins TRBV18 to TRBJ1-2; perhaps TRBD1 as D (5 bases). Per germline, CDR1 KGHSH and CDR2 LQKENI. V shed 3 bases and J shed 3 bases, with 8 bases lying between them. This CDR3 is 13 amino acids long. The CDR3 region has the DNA TGTGCCAGCTCACCGGACACCGACTATGGCTACACCTTC. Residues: CASSPDTDYGYTF.

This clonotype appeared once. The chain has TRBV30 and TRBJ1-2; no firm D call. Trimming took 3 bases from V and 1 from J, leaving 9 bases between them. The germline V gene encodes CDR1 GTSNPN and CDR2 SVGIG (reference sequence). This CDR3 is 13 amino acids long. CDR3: CAWRWELNYGYTF. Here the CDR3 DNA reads TGTGCCTGGAGGTGGGAACTTAACTATGGCTACACCTTC.

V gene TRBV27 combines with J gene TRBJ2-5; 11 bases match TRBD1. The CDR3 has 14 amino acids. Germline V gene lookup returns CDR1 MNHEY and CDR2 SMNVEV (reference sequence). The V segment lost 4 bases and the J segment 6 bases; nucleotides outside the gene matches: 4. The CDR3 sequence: CASSSGQGAKTQYF. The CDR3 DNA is TGTGCCAGCAGTTCCGGACAGGGGGCGAAGACCCAGTACTTC.

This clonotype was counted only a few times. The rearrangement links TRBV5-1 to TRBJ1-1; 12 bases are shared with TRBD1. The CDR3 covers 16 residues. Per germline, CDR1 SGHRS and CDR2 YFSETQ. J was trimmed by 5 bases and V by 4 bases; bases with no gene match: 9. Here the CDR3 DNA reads TGCGCCAGCAGCCACGGGACAGGGGGCGCGGGAACTGAAGCTTTCTTT. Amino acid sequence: CASSHGTGGAGTEAFF.

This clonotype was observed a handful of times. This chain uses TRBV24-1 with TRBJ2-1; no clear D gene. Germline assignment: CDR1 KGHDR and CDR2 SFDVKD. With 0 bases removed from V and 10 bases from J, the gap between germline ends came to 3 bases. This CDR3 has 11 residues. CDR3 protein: CATSDLWEQFF. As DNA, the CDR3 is TGTGCCACCAGTGATTTGTGGGAGCAGTTCTTC.

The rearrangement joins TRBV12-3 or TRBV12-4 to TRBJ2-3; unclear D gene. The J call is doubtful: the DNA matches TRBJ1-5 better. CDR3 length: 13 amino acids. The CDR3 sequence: CASSLPPLSTQHF. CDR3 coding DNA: TGTGCCAGCAGTTTACCTCCACTGAGTACGCAGCATTTT.

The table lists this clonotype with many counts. The CDR3 DNA follows: TGCGCCAGCAGCTTGAGGGCCTACAATGAGCAGTTCTTC. Residues: CASSLRAYNEQFF. This chain links TRBV5-1 with TRBJ2-1, with D unclear. V lost 1 base to trimming and J lost 2 bases, with 4 bases between them. Germline V gene sequence: CDR1 SGHRS, CDR2 YFSETQ. The CDR3 is 13 amino acids.